Below, 7 T cell receptor beta chains from the same sample are listed, as sequenced in a study of blood T cell repertoires in COVID-19. Generated by immunoSEQ multiplex PCR, the TCRdb table keeps only in-frame clones and is missing some. The data contain 120,000 to 150,000 clones, about 90% of them seen just once; the ten biggest clones take up about 2%. Sequencing input: peripheral blood. These receptor sequences come from a human donor in a cohort sampled during active COVID-19.

The chain joins TRBV3-1 (or the pseudogene TRBV3-2) to TRBJ2-3, with D unresolved. CDR3 size: 13 residues. Trimming took 4 bases from V and 1 from J, leaving 6 bases between them. The germline V gene encodes CDR1 LGHDT and CDR2 YNNKEL (reference sequence). CDR3 bases: TGTGCCAGCAGCCGAGGCGGCACAGATACGCAGTATTTT. Translation: CASSRGGTDTQYF.

The genes are TRBV6-1 and TRBJ1-1, with TRBD1 matching over 9 bases. J lost 0 bases, V lost 3 bases, and 8 bases had no gene match. The germline V gene has CDR1 MNHNS and CDR2 SASEGT. The CDR3 has 17 amino acids. The DNA of the CDR3 is TGTGCCAGCAGTGACGATGAGGGGGACAGGGTGAACACTGAAGCTTTCTTT. Its protein product is CASSDDEGDRVNTEAFF.

The chain combines TRBV6-1 with TRBJ2-6, with TRBD1 matching over 10 bases. The CDR3 runs to 20 residues. Looked up from germline, CDR1 is MNHNS and CDR2 is SASEGT. J gave up 0 bases and V 0 bases, and 8 bases lay outside the gene matches. The CDR3 sequence: CASSEATGQGTSSGANVLTF. Here the CDR3 DNA reads TGTGCCAGCAGTGAAGCGACGGGACAGGGGACAAGCTCTGGGGCCAACGTCCTGACTTTC.

The chain links TRBV4-3 to TRBJ1-6; TRBD1 agrees at 9 bases. This CDR3 contains 18 residues. Germline V CDR1 and CDR2: LGHNA, YSLEER. V was pared by 0 bases and J by 7 bases, with 10 bases of the junction left unmatched. The CDR3 is CASSQDRDRVRGNSPLHF. CDR3 nucleotide sequence: TGCGCCAGCAGCCAAGACCGGGACAGGGTACGGGGAAATTCACCCCTCCACTTT.

The chain uses TRBV4-3 and TRBJ1-4; 8 nucleotides align to TRBD1. V shed 0 bases, J shed 6 bases, and the junction held 9 bases outside the gene matches. Germline V lookup: CDR1 LGHNA, CDR2 YSLEER. This CDR3 contains 17 residues. CDR3 region: CASSQERGQEGYEKLFF. The CDR3 DNA sequence: TGCGCCAGCAGCCAAGAAAGGGGACAGGAGGGTTATGAAAAACTGTTTTTT.

The chain carries TRBV6-2 or TRBV6-3 and TRBJ1-1; 7 positions agree with TRBD1. V shed 2 bases, J shed 4 bases, and the junction held 10 bases outside the gene matches. The CDR3 extends over 16 amino acids. CDR1 MNHEY and CDR2 SVGEGT come from the germline V gene. CDR3 sequence reads: CASSYPTRGGGTEAFF. The CDR3 DNA follows: TGTGCCAGCAGTTACCCTACCCGAGGGGGCGGCACTGAAGCTTTCTTT.

This clone showed up just a few times. The chain joins TRBV19 to TRBJ1-1; 7 bases are a match to TRBD1. Trimming removed 6 bases from V and 11 bases from J; junction bases left unmatched: 6. The CDR3 loop spans 11 amino acids. Germline V gene lookup returns CDR1 LNHDA and CDR2 SQIVND (reference sequence). CDR3 in amino acids: CASSNDREAFF. The CDR3, as DNA: TGTGCCAGTAGCAACGACAGGGAGGCTTTCTTT.